This record covers a single T cell receptor (beta chain). This clonotype registers as medium-sized (0.01 to 0.1%) within its sample. Its recognized antigen is unknown. No much larger clonotype is one base removed from it; base qualities were not supplied. This entry is derived from a study of CD8+CD57+ T cells in acquired aplastic anemia listed by TCRdb under 2018. Background for the entire study: On average, sorted CD4+ and CD8+ cells yielded 3.2 ug of extracted DNA, with a range of about 0.19 to 30 ug. CD8+CD57+ expansion was defined as frequency above the mean frequency observed in healthy subjects. Overall results and qualifications from the work: Between patients and healthy controls, no significant difference in CD8+ Simpson's diversity was found (P=0.060). Although twenty-nine CD8+ CDR3 sequences were shared by patients and controls, these sequences appeared highly expressed in patients and within the immunodominant clones of patients.

Genomic DNA was used as template for profiling of TCR beta VDJ combinations and CDR3 sequences. TCR repertoire sequencing was run on an Illumina HiSeq 2000. In the source study's methods: Repertoires were assessed using TRBV/TRBJ rearrangement plots, CDR3 size and DJ length profiles, and Simpson's diversity index. Whichever DNA sequence was most abundant in the deep sequencing data was defined as the immunodominant clone. CDR3 amino acid sequences were screened for sharing across subjects and were compared with published repertoires and the VDJdb database. The raw public data were reprocessed by TCRdb itself: fastp quality trimming at Q25, MiXCR clonotype calling, in-frame beta chains only. Rows with a matching CDR3 protein are joined into one entry that keeps the most common DNA and genes. V and J calls and clone size were set by TCRdb, not the authors. This sample comprises about 200,000 distinct CDR3 sequences, approximately 51% of them detected only once. Approximately 20% of the sample is taken by the ten largest.

Flow cytometry had shown CD8+CD57+ cell expansion in the patients selected for sequencing. Severe acquired aplastic anemia was diagnosed in all patients according to International Study of Aplastic Anemia and Agranulocytosis and Camitta criteria. No patient had received any therapy when blood was sampled. In the study, sorted CD4+ and CD8+ blood T cells from patients with severe aplastic anemia and from healthy subjects underwent deep sequencing of TCR repertoires. In the USA, patient enrollment took place under clinicaltrials.gov protocols 00001620, 01623167, 00001397, 00071045, 00081523 and 00961064. Ficoll-Paque density gradient centrifugation was used to isolate peripheral blood mononuclear cells. Before DNA was extracted, CD4+ and CD8+ T cells were sorted using either FACS or magnetic beads. The receptor was isolated from a human donor with aplastic anemia. The source material was sorted CD4+, CD8+, or CD8+CD57+ T cells (not recorded which) from PBMCs.

The DNA sequence follows: TGTGCCAGTAGTGGGGGCCGCCGCAATTCACCCCTCCACTTT. This codes for CASSGGRRNSPLHF. The receptor chain draws on TRBV19 and TRBJ1-6; the D gene is perhaps TRBD1, on 6 matching bases. Spanning cysteine to phenylalanine, the CDR3 consists of 14 amino acids. Solely the CDR3 DNA is kept, with 42 bases framed from the first base. Relative to germline, V is 5 bases shorter and J is 7 bases shorter, with 12 bases between their ends. CDR1 and CDR2 (LNHDA, SQIVND) derive from the germline V gene (reference sequence).